Included here is one T cell receptor (beta chain) sequence, with context. Data came from immunoSEQ multiplex PCR; TCRdb stores just in-frame clones and leaves some out. The sample yields 100,000 to 150,000 clones, about 80% seen once. This sample is drawn from a study of blood T cell repertoires in COVID-19. J gave up 1 base and V 7 bases, and 3 bases lay outside the gene matches. CDR3 length: 13 residues. Germline V CDR1 and CDR2: SGDLS, YYNGEE. The rearrangement uses TRBV9 and TRBJ2-3; 7 bases fit TRBD1. Sequencing input: peripheral blood. This TCR derives from a woman between 50 and 59 years old with acute or convalescent COVID-19. The CDR3 loop reads CASGDRRTDTQYF. The CDR3 nucleotides read TGTGCCAGCGGGGACAGACGCACAGATACGCAGTATTTT.